This is a list of T cell receptor beta chains from one sample in a study of T-cell memory formation after mild COVID-19. One entry per CDR3 protein results from TCRdb running MiXCR on the 5' RACE reads. The table has about 400,000 distinct CDR3 sequences, about 16% seen once; the top ten hold about a fifth. Material: PBMCs or a T cell subset sorted from them (not recorded which). The receptors here all came from a man younger than 35 who had mild COVID-19 (a few samples of this study predate the infection). Cell type and time point are not known. Each CDR3 is given with its conserved first and last residue. The D gene is left open where the match is weak. Size is stated for part of the rows, as once, few or many counts, or as a class when the clone is expanded.

D gene,clone size,J gene,V gene,CDR3 DNA,CDR3 protein
TRBD1,many,TRBJ1-5,TRBV5-1,TGCGCCAGCAGCTTGGGGACAGGGCAAGGTCAGCCCCAGCATTTT,CASSLGTGQGQPQHF
TRBD1,NA,TRBJ1-4,TRBV20-1,TGCAGTGCTAGCTCTATACAGGGGGCCGGTGCAACTAATGAAAAACTGTTTTTT,CSASSIQGAGATNEKLFF
TRBD1,NA,TRBJ1-5,TRBV7-2,TGTGCCAGCAGCCAGGAGGGGGCCGATTATCAGCCCCAGCATTTT,CASSQEGADYQPQHF
NA,NA,TRBJ1-4,TRBV20-1,TGCAGTGCTAGAGCTCTATATGAAAAACTGTTTTTT,CSARALYEKLFF
NA,NA,TRBJ2-7,TRBV12-3/TRBV12-4,TGTGCCAGCAGTTCGCACATAGTCTACGAGCAGTACTTC,CASSSHIVYEQYF
TRBD1,few,TRBJ2-7,TRBV7-9,TGTGCCAGCAGCCCAACCCCCGGGACAGGGCCCTCCTACGAGCAGTACTTC,CASSPTPGTGPSYEQYF
NA,many,TRBJ2-5,TRBV5-1,TGCGCCAGCAGCTTGGAGGGAGCCCAAGAGACCCAGTACTTC,CASSLEGAQETQYF
NA,few,TRBJ2-7,TRBV12-3/TRBV12-4,TGTGCCAGCAGGAAGACAGGCCGGGGCTCCTACGAGCAGTACTTC,CASRKTGRGSYEQYF
TRBD1,NA,TRBJ2-1,TRBV19,TGTGCCAGTAGCACAGGGGGGTCAGGGGGTGAGCAGTTCTTC,CASSTGGSGGEQFF
NA,NA,TRBJ2-4,TRBV12-3/TRBV12-4,TGTGCCAGCGGACGGGCTAGCAGGCAGAACATTCAGTACTTC,CASGRASRQNIQYF
NA,many,TRBJ1-2,TRBV20-1,TGCAGTGCCTCTCGGGGGGAAAGCTACACCTTC,CSASRGESYTF
TRBD1,NA,TRBJ2-7,TRBV5-1,TGCGCCAGCAGCTTGGCCGGTGTGACAGGGATCGTAAGGGTCAGCTCCTACGAGCAGTACTTC,CASSLAGVTGIVRVSSYEQYF
NA,few,TRBJ2-3,TRBV7-9,TGTGCCAGCAGCTTATCGTCTACCGGCACAGATACGCAGTATTTT,CASSLSSTGTDTQYF
NA,NA,TRBJ1-1,TRBV6-2/TRBV6-3,TGTGCCAGCACCTCCTTGGGGGGGGGCAAGAACACTGAAGCTTTCTTT,CASTSLGGGKNTEAFF
NA,few,TRBJ1-1,TRBV7-8,TGTGCCAGCAGCTTCTCCCCAGGCCTGGGGGCTTTCTTT,CASSFSPGLGAFF
NA,many,TRBJ1-1,TRBV10-3,TGTGCCTCCCACGGGGGCAGGACTGAAGCTTTCTTT,CASHGGRTEAFF
TRBD1,few,TRBJ1-1,TRBV6-2/TRBV6-3,TGTGCCAGTCGACCAGGGGGCAGGTCGGACACTGAAGCTTTCTTT,CASRPGGRSDTEAFF
NA,NA,TRBJ1-1,TRBV9,TGTGCCAGCAGCGTACGGTTGAACACTGAAGCTTTCTTT,CASSVRLNTEAFF
NA,NA,TRBJ1-2,TRBV29-1,TGCAGCGTTGACTCTATTGCGGGGGGCTACACCTTC,CSVDSIAGGYTF
NA,NA,TRBJ1-3,TRBV4-3,TGCGCCAGCAGCCAAGACTTTACAGGGACTGGAAACACCATATATTTT,CASSQDFTGTGNTIYF
NA,NA,TRBJ2-5,TRBV5-5,TGTGCCAGCAGCTTTAGAGGTACAGGGGAGACCCAGTACTTC,CASSFRGTGETQYF
NA,NA,TRBJ1-1,TRBV2,TGTGCCAGCGGGGGGCAGGGGCTAAAGAACACTGAAGCTTTCTTT,CASGGQGLKNTEAFF
TRBD2,NA,TRBJ2-1,TRBV7-9,TGTGCCAGCAGCTTCGATCCGGGGGGGATAAGTTATTCTGAGCAGTTCTTC,CASSFDPGGISYSEQFF
TRBD2,NA,TRBJ2-3,TRBV28,TGTGCCAGCAGTCTAGGACTAGCGGGGGGCCAAGATACGCAGTATTTT,CASSLGLAGGQDTQYF
TRBD1,NA,TRBJ1-4,TRBV14,TGTGCCAGCAGTTTTGACAGGGGGCGACGAGAAAAACTGTTTTTT,CASSFDRGRREKLFF
NA,few,TRBJ1-1,TRBV5-1,TGCGCCAGCAGCTCTTGGCCCCCCGGGGAGCCCACTGAAGCTTTCTTT,CASSSWPPGEPTEAFF
TRBD1,NA,TRBJ2-7,TRBV10-2,TGCGCCAGCAGTTCGGACAGGGACAGCTACGAGCAGTACTTC,CASSSDRDSYEQYF
NA,few,TRBJ1-5,TRBV24-1,TGTGCCACCAGTGATAACACCTTTAATCAGCCCCAGCATTTT,CATSDNTFNQPQHF
NA,NA,TRBJ1-4,TRBV6-2/TRBV6-3,TGTGCCAGCAAACGGATGGATGAAAAACTGTTTTTT,CASKRMDEKLFF
NA,few,TRBJ1-1,TRBV7-9,TGTGCCAGCAGGGAAGCCAGGAACACTGAAGCTTTCTTT,CASREARNTEAFF
NA,few,TRBJ1-1,TRBV5-1,TGCGCCAGCAGCCACGGACAGCGTGAAGCTTTCTTT,CASSHGQREAFF
NA,NA,TRBJ1-1,TRBV12-3/TRBV12-4,TGTGCCAGCAGTTTATATGGTCAAAGGTACACTGAAGCTTTCTTT,CASSLYGQRYTEAFF
NA,many,TRBJ2-1,TRBV5-1,TGCGCCAGCAGCACCACAGGGAGCAATGAGCAGTTCTTC,CASSTTGSNEQFF
TRBD1,NA,TRBJ2-2,TRBV5-8,TGTGCCAGCCAAGGACAGGGAGGCACCGGGGAGCTGTTTTTT,CASQGQGGTGELFF
NA,NA,TRBJ2-2,TRBV9,TGTGCCAGCAGCGTAGACCCTAGACGAGATACCGGGGAGCTGTTTTTT,CASSVDPRRDTGELFF
NA,few,TRBJ2-7,TRBV6-5,TGTGCCAGCTGGGCGGCCCCCTACGAGCAGTACTTC,CASWAAPYEQYF